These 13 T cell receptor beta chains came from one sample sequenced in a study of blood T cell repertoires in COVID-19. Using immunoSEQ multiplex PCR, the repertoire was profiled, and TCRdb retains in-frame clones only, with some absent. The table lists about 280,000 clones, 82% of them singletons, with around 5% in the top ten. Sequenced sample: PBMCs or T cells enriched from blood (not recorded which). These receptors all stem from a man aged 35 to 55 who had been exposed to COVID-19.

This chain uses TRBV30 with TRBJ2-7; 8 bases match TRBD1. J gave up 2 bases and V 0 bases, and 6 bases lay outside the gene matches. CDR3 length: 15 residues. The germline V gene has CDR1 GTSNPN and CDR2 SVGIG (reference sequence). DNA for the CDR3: TGTGCCTGGAGTGTAAGAGACAGGGGCCCCTACGAGCAGTACTTC. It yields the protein CAWSVRDRGPYEQYF.

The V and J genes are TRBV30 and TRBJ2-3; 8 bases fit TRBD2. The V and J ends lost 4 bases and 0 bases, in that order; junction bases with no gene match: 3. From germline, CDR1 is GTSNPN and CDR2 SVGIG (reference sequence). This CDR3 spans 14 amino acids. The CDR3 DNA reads TGTGCCTGGAATAGCGGGACTAGCACAGATACGCAGTATTTT. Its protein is CAWNSGTSTDTQYF.

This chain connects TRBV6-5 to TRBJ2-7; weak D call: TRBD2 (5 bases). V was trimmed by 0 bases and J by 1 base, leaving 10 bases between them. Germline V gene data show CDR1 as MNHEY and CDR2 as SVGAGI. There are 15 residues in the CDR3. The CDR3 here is CASSYSYRGSYEQYF. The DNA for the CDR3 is TGTGCCAGCAGTTACTCGTACAGAGGGTCCTACGAGCAGTACTTC.

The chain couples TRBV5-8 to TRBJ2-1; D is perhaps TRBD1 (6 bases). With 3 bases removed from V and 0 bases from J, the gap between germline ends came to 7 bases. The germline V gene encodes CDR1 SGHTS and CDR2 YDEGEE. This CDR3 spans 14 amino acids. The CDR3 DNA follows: TGTGCCAGCAGCTGGGACAACTCCTACAATGAGCAGTTCTTC. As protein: CASSWDNSYNEQFF.

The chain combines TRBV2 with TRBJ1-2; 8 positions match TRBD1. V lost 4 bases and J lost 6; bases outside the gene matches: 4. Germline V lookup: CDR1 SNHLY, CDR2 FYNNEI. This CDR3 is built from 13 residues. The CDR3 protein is CASSARGRDGYTF. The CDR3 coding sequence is TGTGCCAGCAGTGCCAGGGGGCGGGATGGCTACACCTTC.

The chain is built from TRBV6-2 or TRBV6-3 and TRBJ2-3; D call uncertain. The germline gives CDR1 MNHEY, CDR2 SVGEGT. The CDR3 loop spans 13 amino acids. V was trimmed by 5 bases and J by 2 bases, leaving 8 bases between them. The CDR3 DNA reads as TGTGCCAGCAGTCACAGATACACAGATACGCAGTATTTT. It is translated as CASSHRYTDTQYF.

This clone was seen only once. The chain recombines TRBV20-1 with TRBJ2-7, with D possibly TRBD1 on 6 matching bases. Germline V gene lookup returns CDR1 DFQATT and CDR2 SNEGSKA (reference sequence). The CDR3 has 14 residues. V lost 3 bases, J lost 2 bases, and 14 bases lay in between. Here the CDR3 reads CSASKGQYPYEQYF. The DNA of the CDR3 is TGCAGTGCTAGTAAAGGACAGTACCCCTACGAGCAGTACTTC.

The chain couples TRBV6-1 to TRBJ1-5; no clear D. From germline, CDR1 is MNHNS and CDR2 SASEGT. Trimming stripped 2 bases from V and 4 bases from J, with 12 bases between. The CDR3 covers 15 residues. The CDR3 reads CASSETAGNNQPQHF. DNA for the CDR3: TGTGCCAGCAGTGAAACGGCGGGGAATAATCAGCCCCAGCATTTT.

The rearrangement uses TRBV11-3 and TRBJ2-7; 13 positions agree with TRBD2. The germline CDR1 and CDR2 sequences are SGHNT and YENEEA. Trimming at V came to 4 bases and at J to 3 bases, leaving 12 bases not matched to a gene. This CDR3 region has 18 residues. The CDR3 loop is CASSSTSGRSRSLYEQYF. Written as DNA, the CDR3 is TGTGCCAGCAGCTCGACTAGCGGGAGGTCAAGGTCGCTCTACGAGCAGTACTTC. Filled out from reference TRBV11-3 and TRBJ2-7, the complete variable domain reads EAGVVQSPRYKIIEKKQPVAFWCNPISGHNTLYWYLQNLGQGPELLIRYENEEAVDDSQLPKDRFSAERLKGVDSTLKIQPAELGDSAVYLCASSSTSGRSRSLYEQYFGPGTRLTVT.

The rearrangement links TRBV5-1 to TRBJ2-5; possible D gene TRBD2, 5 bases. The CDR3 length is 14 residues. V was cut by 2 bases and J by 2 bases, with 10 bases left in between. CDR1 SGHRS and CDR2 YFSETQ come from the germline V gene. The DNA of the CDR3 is TGCGCCAGCAGCTTCGTTACGGGGCAAGAGACCCAGTACTTC. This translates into CASSFVTGQETQYF.

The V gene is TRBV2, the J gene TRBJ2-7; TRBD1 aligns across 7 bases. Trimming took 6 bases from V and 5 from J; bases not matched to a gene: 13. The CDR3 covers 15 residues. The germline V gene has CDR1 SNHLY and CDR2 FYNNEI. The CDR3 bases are TGTGCCAGCAGGGGACCTTGGGACAGATCCCACGAGCAGTACTTC. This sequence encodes CASRGPWDRSHEQYF. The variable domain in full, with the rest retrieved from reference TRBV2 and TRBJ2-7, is EPEVTQTPSHQVTQMGQEVILRCVPISNHLYFYWYRQILGQKVEFLVSFYNNEISEKSEIFDDQFSVERPDGSNFTLKIRSTKLEDSAMYFCASRGPWDRSHEQYFGPGTRLTVT.

CDR3 in amino acids: CASSKPLTKKMASGRVEAYEQYF. CDR3 in DNA: TGTGCCAGCAGCAAGCCCCTAACCAAAAAAATGGCTAGCGGGAGGGTAGAAGCCTACGAGCAGTACTTC. The V and J genes are TRBV21-1 and TRBJ2-7; the table's D call, TRBD2, has no DNA check behind it. TRBV21-1 represents a pseudogene. The CDR3 has 23 residues.

CDR3 sequence reads: CASSVTSENTGELFF. Written as DNA, the CDR3 is TGTGCCAGCAGCGTAACTAGCGAGAACACCGGGGAGCTGTTTTTT. The chain couples TRBV9 to TRBJ2-2; TRBD2 aligns across 7 bases. Germline assignment: CDR1 SGDLS and CDR2 YYNGEE. Trimming took 1 base from V and 1 from J; bases not matched to a gene: 1. The CDR3 contains 15 residues.